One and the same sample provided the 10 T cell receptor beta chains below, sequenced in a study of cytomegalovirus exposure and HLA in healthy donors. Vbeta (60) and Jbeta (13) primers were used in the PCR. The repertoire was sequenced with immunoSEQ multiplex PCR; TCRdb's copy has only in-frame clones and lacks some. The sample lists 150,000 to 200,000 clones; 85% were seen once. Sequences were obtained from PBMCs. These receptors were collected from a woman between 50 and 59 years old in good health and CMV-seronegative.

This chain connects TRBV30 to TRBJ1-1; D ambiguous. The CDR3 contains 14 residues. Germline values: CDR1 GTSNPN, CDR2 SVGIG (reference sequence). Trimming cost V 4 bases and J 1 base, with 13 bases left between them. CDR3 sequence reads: CAWTVGSANTEAFF. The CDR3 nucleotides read TGTGCCTGGACTGTCGGGTCAGCGAACACTGAAGCTTTCTTT.

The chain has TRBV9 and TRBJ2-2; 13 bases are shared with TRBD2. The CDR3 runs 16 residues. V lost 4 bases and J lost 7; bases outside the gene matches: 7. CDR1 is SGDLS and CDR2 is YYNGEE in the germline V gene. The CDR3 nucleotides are TGTGCCAGCAGCACAGGACTAGCGGGAGTCGTCGGGGAGCTGTTTTTT. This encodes CASSTGLAGVVGELFF.

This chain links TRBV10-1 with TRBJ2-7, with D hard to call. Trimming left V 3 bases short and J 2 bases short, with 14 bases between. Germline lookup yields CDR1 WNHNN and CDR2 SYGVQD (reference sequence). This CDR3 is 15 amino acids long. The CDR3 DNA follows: TGCGCCAGCAGTGACCTCGGGTACCCCACCTACGAGCAGTACTTC. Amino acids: CASSDLGYPTYEQYF.

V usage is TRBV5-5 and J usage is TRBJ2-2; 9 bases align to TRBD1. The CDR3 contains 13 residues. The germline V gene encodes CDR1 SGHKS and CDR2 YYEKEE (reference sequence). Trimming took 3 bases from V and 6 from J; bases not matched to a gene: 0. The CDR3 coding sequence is TGTGCCAGCAGCTGGGACAGGGCCGGGGAGCTGTTTTTT. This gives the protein CASSWDRAGELFF.

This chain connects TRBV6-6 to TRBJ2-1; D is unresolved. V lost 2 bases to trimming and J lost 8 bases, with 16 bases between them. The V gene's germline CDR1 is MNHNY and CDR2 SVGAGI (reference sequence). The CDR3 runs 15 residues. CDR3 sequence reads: CASSYDGQSLHEQFF. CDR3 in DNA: TGTGCCAGCAGTTACGATGGGCAGAGTCTCCATGAGCAGTTCTTC.

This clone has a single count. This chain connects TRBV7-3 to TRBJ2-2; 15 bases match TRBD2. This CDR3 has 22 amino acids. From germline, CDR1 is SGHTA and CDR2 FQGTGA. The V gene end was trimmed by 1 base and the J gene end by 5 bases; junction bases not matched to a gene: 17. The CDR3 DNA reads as TGTGCCAGCAGCTTAATGGGATTGGGACTAGCGGGAGGACCTGATTCGACCGGGGAGCTGTTTTTT. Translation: CASSLMGLGLAGGPDSTGELFF.

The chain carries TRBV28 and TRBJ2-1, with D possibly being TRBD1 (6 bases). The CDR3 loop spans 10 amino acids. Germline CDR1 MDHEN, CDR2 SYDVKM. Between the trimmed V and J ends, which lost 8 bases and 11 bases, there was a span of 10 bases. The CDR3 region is CASGRDKQFF. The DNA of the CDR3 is TGTGCCAGCGGCAGGGACAAGCAGTTCTTC.

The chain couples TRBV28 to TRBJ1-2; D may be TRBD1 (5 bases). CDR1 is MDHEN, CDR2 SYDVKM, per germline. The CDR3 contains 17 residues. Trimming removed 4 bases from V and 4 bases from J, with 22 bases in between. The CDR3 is CASSSALGAEVFYGYTF. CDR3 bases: TGTGCCAGCAGTTCCGCTTTAGGGGCAGAAGTCTTCTATGGCTACACCTTC.

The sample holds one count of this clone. The CDR3 here is CASRYRQGSSYEQYF. The CDR3 DNA is TGTGCCAGCAGATACCGACAGGGAAGCTCCTACGAGCAGTACTTC. This rearrangement joins TRBV28 to TRBJ2-7; 7 bases match TRBD1. CDR3 size: 15 residues. Trimming took 6 bases from V and 0 from J; bases not matched to a gene: 8. Germline CDR1 reads MDHEN; CDR2 reads SYDVKM.

The CDR3 protein is CASTGPGQGFEKLFF. The CDR3, as DNA: TGTGCCAGCACAGGCCCCGGACAGGGTTTTGAAAAACTGTTTTTT. V usage is TRBV18 and J usage is TRBJ1-4; 8 nucleotides agree with TRBD1. Trimming removed 8 bases from V and 7 bases from J; junction bases left unmatched: 12. CDR3 length: 15 residues. In germline, CDR1 is KGHSH, CDR2 LQKENI.